The present TCR beta chain was sequenced within a study of CD8 T cells in Susac syndrome. CDR1 and CDR2 (germline): SEHNR, FQNEAQ (reference sequence). This CDR3 is 11 amino acids long. V lost 6 bases, J lost 8 bases, and 10 bases lay in between. Study outcomes and limitations: The study conceded that relatively few individuals underwent its TCR sequencing and HLA analysis.

A remark on this clonotype: The antigen remains undetermined.

Random hexamers were used to reverse transcribe the RNA input (roughly 0.5 to 1 ug). TCR beta CDR3 was amplified by immunoSEQ covering 54 Vbeta and 13 Jbeta. TCRdb recomputed calls from the immunoSEQ multiplex PCR reads with MiXCR, one row per CDR3 protein. The sample shows roughly 400,000 distinct CDR3 sequences, 85% to 90% of them seen only once. TCR beta was sequenced from blood CD8+ and CD4+ T cells. The CD8+ and CD4+ T cells were isolated magnetically using a negative isolation approach, whereas the TEMRA cells were enriched by FACS. Specimen: CD8+ T cells from PBMCs. J is TRBJ1-1 and V is TRBV7-9; a possible D gene is TRBD1 (5 bases). This clonotype was sampled from a human donor with multiple sclerosis. In DNA, the CDR3 is TGTGCCAGCAGTAAAGGGGCAGAAGCTTTCTTT. Amino acid sequence: CASSKGAEAFF.